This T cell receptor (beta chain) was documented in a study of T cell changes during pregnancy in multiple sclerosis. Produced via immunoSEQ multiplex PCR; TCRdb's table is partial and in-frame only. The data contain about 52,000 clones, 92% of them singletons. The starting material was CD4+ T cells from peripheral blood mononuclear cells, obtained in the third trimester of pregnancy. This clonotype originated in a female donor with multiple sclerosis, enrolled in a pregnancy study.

The DNA of the CDR3 is TGTGCCAGCAGCCAGCTAGCAACAGAGACCCAGTACTTC. Residues: CASSQLATETQYF. The chain joins TRBV11-2 to TRBJ2-5; possible D gene TRBD2, 5 bases. The V gene lost 5 bases and the J gene lost 4 bases, with 11 bases spanning the gap. The CDR3 is made up of 13 amino acids. The V gene's germline CDR1 is SGHAT and CDR2 FQNNGV.